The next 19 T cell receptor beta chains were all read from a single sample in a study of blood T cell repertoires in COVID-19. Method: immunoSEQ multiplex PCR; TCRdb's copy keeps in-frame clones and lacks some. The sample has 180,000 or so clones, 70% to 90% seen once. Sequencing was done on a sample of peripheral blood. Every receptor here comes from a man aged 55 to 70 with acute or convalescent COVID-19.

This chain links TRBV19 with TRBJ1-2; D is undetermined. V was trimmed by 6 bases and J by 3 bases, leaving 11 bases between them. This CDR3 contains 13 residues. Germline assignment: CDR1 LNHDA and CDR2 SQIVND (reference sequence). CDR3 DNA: TGTGCCAGTAGCTGGCAGACTTACTATGGCTACACCTTC. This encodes CASSWQTYYGYTF. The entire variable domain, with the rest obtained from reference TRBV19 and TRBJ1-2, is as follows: DGGITQSPKYLFRKEGQNVTLSCEQNLNHDAMYWYRQDPGQGLRLIYYSQIVNDFQKGDIAEGYSVSREKKESFPLTVTSAQKNPTAFYLCASSWQTYYGYTFGSGTRLTVV.

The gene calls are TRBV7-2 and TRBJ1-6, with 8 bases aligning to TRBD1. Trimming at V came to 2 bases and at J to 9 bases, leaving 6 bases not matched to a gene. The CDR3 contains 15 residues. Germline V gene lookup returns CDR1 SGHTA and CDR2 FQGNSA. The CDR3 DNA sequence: TGTGCCAGCAGCTTATCGTACAGGGGGACTTCACCCCTCCACTTT. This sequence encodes CASSLSYRGTSPLHF.

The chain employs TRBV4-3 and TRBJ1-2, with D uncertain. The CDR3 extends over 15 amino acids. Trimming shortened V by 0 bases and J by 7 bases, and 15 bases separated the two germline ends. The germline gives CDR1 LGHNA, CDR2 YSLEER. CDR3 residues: CASSQEASGVGGYTF. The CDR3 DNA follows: TGCGCCAGCAGCCAAGAAGCGTCCGGGGTCGGTGGCTACACCTTC.

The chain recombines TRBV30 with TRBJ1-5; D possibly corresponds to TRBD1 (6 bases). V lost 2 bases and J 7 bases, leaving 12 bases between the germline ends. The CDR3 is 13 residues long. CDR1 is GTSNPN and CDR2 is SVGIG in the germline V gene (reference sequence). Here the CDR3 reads CAWSRTVEQPQHF. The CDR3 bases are TGTGCCTGGAGTCGGACAGTCGAACAGCCCCAGCATTTT.

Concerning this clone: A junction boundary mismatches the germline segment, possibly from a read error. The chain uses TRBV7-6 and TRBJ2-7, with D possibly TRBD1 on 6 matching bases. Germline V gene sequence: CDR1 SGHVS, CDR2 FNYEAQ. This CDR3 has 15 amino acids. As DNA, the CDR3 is TGTGCCAGCAGCTTAGGTGGGGGCCCTTCCTTCGAGCAGTACTTC. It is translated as CASSLGGGPSFEQYF.

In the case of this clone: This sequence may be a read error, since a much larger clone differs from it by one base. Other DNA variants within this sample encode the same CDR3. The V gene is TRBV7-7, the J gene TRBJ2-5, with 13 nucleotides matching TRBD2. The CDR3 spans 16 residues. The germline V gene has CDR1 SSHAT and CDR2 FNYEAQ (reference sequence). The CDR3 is CASSPPGLAGKETQYF. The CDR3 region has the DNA TGTGCTAGCAGCCCACCGGGACTAGCGGGGAAGGAGACCCAGTACTTC.

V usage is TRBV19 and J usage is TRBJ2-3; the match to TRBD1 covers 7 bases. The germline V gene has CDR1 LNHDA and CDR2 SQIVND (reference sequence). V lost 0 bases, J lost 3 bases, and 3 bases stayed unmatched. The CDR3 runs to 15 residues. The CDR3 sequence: CASSIERGRTDTQYF. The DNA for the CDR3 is TGTGCCAGTAGTATAGAGAGGGGGCGGACAGATACGCAGTATTTT.

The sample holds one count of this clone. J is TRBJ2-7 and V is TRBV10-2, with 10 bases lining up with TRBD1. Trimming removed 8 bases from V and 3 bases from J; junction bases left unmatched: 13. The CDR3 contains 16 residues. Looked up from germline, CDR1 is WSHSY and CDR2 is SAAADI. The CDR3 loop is CASLPNPGQGYYEQYF. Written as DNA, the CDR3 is TGCGCCAGCCTCCCGAACCCGGGACAGGGGTACTACGAGCAGTACTTC.

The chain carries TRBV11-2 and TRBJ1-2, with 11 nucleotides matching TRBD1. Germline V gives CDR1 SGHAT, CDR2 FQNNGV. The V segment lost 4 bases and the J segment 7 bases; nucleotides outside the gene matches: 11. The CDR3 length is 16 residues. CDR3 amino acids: CASSSGIGQGAVGYTF. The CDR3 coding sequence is TGTGCCAGCAGCTCCGGGATTGGACAGGGGGCGGTTGGCTACACCTTC.

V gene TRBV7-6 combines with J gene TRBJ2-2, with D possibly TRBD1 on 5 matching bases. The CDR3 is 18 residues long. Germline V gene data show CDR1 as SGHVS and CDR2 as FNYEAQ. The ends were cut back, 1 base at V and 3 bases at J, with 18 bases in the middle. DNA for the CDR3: TGTGCCAGCAGCTTAGTGGTGCGTTCCAGGGCTGACACCGGGGAGCTGTTTTTT. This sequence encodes CASSLVVRSRADTGELFF.

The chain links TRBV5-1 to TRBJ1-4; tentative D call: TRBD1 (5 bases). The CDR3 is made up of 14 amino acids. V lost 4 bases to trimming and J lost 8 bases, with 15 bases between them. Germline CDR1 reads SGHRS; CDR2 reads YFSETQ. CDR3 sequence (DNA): TGCGCCAGCAGCGGCGGGACTTTGGGAGAAAAACTGTTTTTT. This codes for CASSGGTLGEKLFF.

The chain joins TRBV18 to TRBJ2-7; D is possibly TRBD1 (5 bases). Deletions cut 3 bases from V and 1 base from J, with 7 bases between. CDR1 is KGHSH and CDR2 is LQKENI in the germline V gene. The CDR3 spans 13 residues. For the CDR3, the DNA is TGTGCCAGCTCACCGGGGCAGTCCTACGAGCAGTACTTC. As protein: CASSPGQSYEQYF.

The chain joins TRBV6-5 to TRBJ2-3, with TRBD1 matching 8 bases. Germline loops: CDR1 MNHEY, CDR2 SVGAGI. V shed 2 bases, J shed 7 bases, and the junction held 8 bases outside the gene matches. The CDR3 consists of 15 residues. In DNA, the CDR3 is TGTGCCAGCAGTTACGGGACAGGCCCGCAAAATACGCAGTATTTT. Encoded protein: CASSYGTGPQNTQYF.

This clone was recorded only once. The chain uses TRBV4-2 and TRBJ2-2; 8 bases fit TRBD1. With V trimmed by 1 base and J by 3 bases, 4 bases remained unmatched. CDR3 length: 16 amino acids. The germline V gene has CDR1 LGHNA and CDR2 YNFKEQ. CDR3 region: CASSQAQGADTGELFF. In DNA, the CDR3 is TGTGCCAGCAGCCAAGCCCAGGGGGCGGACACCGGGGAGCTGTTTTTT.

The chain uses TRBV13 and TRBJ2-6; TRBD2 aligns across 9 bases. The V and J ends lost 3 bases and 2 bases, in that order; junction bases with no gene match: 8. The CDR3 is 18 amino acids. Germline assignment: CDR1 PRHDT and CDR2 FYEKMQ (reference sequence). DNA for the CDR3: TGTGCCAGCAGCTTGAGGCTAGCGGGATCCACTGGGGCCAACGTCCTGACTTTC. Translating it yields CASSLRLAGSTGANVLTF.

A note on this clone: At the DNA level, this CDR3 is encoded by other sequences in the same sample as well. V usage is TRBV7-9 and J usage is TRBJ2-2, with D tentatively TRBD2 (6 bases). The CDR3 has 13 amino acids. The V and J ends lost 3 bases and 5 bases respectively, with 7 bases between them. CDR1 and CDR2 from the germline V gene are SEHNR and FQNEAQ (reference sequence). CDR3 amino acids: CASSFGGTGELFF. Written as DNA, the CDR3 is TGTGCCAGCAGCTTCGGAGGGACCGGGGAGCTGTTTTTT. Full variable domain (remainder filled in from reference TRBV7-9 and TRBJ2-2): DTGVSQNPRHKITKRGQNVTFRCDPISEHNRLYWYRQTLGQGPEFLTYFQNEAQLEKSRLLSDRFSAERPKGSFSTLEIQRTEQGDSAMYLCASSFGGTGELFFGEGSRLTVL.

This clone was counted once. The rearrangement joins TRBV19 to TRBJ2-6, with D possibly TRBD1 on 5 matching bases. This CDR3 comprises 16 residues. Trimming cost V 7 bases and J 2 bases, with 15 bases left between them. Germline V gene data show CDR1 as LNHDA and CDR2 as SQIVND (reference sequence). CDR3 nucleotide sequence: TGTGCCAGTACCTCTATGGTCAGGGCTGGGGCCAACGTCCTGACTTTC. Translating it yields CASTSMVRAGANVLTF.

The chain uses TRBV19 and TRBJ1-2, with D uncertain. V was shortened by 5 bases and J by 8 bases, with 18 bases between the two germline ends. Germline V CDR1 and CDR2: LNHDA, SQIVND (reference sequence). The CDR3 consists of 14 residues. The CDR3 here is CASSPGYKLFGYTF. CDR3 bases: TGTGCCAGTAGTCCGGGGTACAAGCTCTTCGGCTACACCTTC.

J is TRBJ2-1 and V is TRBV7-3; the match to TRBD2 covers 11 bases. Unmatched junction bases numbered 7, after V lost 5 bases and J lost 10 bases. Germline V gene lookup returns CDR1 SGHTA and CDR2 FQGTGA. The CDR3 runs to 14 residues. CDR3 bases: TGTGCCAGCAGCCCCGGGACTAGCGGCCCGGAGCAGTTCTTC. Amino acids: CASSPGTSGPEQFF.